The 20 T cell receptor beta chains below come from one sample, sequenced in a study of shared clonotypes between healthy human individuals. The table came from immunoSEQ multiplex PCR; TCRdb's copy has only in-frame clones and leaves some out. The data hold roughly 2 million clones, with about 95% observed a single time. Naive CD8 cells were CD45RO-negative, positively selected for CCR7, excluding terminally differentiated effector memory CD45RA+ cells. Sequencing was performed on naive CD8+ T cells sorted from blood. All receptors derive from a man between 18 and 29 years old in good health.

The chain employs TRBV28 and TRBJ2-3; 10 nucleotides line up with TRBD2. Trimming cost V 3 bases and J 3 bases; bases outside gene matches: 6. Germline V gene lookup returns CDR1 MDHEN and CDR2 SYDVKM. This CDR3 is built from 16 residues. The CDR3 sequence is CASSFEIAGGTDTQYF. In DNA, the CDR3 is TGTGCCAGCAGTTTCGAGATAGCGGGGGGTACAGATACGCAGTATTTT.

This clone appeared a few times. Other DNA sequences within the sample encode an identical CDR3. The V call is TRBV4-1, the J call TRBJ1-2; unclear D gene. This CDR3 comprises 13 residues. Germline-derived CDR1 and CDR2 are MGHRA and YSYEKL. Trimming removed 2 bases from V and 5 bases from J, with 9 bases in between. CDR3 protein: CASSQQGEYGYTF. The CDR3 DNA is TGCGCCAGCAGCCAACAAGGAGAGTATGGCTACACCTTC.

The chain employs TRBV6-5 and TRBJ2-7, with a tentative D call TRBD1 (6 bases). CDR1 MNHEY and CDR2 SVGAGI come from the germline V gene. Trimming pared 5 bases from V and 5 bases from J, leaving 10 bases between. The length of the CDR3 is 12 residues. CDR3 in amino acids: CASSEQGNEQYF. The CDR3 DNA reads as TGTGCCAGCAGTGAACAGGGCAACGAGCAGTACTTC.

V usage is TRBV2 and J usage is TRBJ2-5; 8 nucleotides match TRBD1. Germline values: CDR1 SNHLY, CDR2 FYNNEI. The CDR3 runs to 15 residues. The J segment lost 1 base and the V segment lost 6 bases, leaving 7 bases of the junction unmatched. The CDR3 loop reads CASRDGQGPQETQYF. The CDR3 coding sequence is TGTGCCAGCAGGGACGGACAGGGACCCCAAGAGACCCAGTACTTC.

The rearrangement joins TRBV5-6 to TRBJ2-7; D is possibly TRBD1 (6 bases). Germline V gene sequence: CDR1 SGHDT, CDR2 YYEEEE. This CDR3 comprises 15 residues. Trimming stripped 0 bases from V and 3 bases from J, with 13 bases between. The CDR3 DNA sequence: TGTGCCAGCAGCTTGGAAGGACAGAGATACTACGAGCAGTACTTC. It codes for CASSLEGQRYYEQYF.

This rearrangement joins TRBV2 to TRBJ2-3; TRBD2 is a possible D gene (5 bases). Germline assignment: CDR1 SNHLY and CDR2 FYNNEI. This CDR3 is built from 18 residues. V lost 2 bases and J 4 bases, leaving 22 bases between the germline ends. The CDR3 here is CASSEIGLGTTGADTQYF. In DNA form, the CDR3 reads TGTGCCAGCAGTGAAATAGGACTGGGAACAACGGGCGCAGATACGCAGTATTTT.

This rearrangement joins TRBV30 to TRBJ2-1, with 9 bases that match TRBD2. The germline CDR1 and CDR2 sequences are GTSNPN and SVGIG (reference sequence). V lost 0 bases to trimming and J lost 8 bases; unmatched junction nucleotides: 8. The CDR3 extends over 15 amino acids. The CDR3 DNA follows: TGTGCCTGGAGTGTACTTGGCGGGAGGGCCGATGAGCAGTTCTTC. It encodes CAWSVLGGRADEQFF.

The genes are TRBV5-1 and TRBJ1-1; D unclear. V lost 3 bases to trimming and J lost 0 bases, with 9 bases between them. This CDR3 has 14 amino acids. In germline, CDR1 is SGHRS, CDR2 YFSETQ. The DNA of the CDR3 is TGCGCCAGCAGCTACTGGACGGTGAACACTGAAGCTTTCTTT. Amino acids: CASSYWTVNTEAFF. Drawing the rest from reference TRBV5-1 and TRBJ1-1, the complete variable domain is KAGVTQTPRYLIKTRGQQVTLSCSPISGHRSVSWYQQTPGQGLQFLFEYFSETQRNKGNFPGRFSGRQFSNSRSEMNVSTLELGDSALYLCASSYWTVNTEAFFGQGTRLTVV.

J is TRBJ2-1 and V is TRBV7-9; TRBD1 matches 9 bases. The CDR3 contains 15 residues. CDR1 SEHNR and CDR2 FQNEAQ come from the germline V gene (reference sequence). Germline trimming cut 1 base from V and 9 bases from J; bases unmatched to any gene: 7. The CDR3 region is CASSLVGQGISEQFF. In DNA form, the CDR3 reads TGTGCCAGCAGCTTAGTTGGACAGGGGATCAGTGAGCAGTTCTTC. Based on the CDR3 plus reference TRBV7-9 and TRBJ2-1, the full variable domain is DTGVSQNPRHKITKRGQNVTFRCDPISEHNRLYWYRQTLGQGPEFLTYFQNEAQLEKSRLLSDRFSAERPKGSFSTLEIQRTEQGDSAMYLCASSLVGQGISEQFFGPGTRLTVL.

The gene calls are TRBV9 and TRBJ2-2; the D gene could be TRBD1 or TRBD2 (6 bases each). The germline gives CDR1 SGDLS, CDR2 YYNGEE. This CDR3 spans 16 amino acids. V dropped 1 base and J dropped 4 bases, with 14 bases sitting between them. Here the CDR3 DNA reads TGTGCCAGCAGCGTATATGGGGGGCCCAGCACCGGGGAGCTGTTTTTT. Protein sequence: CASSVYGGPSTGELFF.

This chain uses TRBV27 with TRBJ2-2, with 7 bases aligning to TRBD1. The length of the CDR3 is 17 residues. The junction had 9 bases not matched to a gene; V was cut back by 5 bases and J by 0 bases. CDR1 is MNHEY, CDR2 SMNVEV, per germline (reference sequence). In nucleotides, the CDR3 is TGTGCCAGCAGTCCAATAGGGGGCCTGGCGAACACCGGGGAGCTGTTTTTT. This gives the protein CASSPIGGLANTGELFF.

As for this clone: Other DNA sequences in the sample encode the same CDR3. As DNA, the CDR3 is TGTGCCAGCAGTGTGACAGGGGGCCACTATGGCTACACCTTC. Its protein is CASSVTGGHYGYTF. The chain employs TRBV27 and TRBJ1-2; 10 bases fit TRBD1. J lost 3 bases, V lost 5 bases, and 3 bases had no gene match. The CDR3 loop spans 14 amino acids. Germline assignment: CDR1 MNHEY and CDR2 SMNVEV (reference sequence).

The genes are TRBV30 and TRBJ1-4; tentative D call: TRBD1 (5 bases). V shed 5 bases and J shed 12 bases, with 16 bases lying between them. The germline V gene has CDR1 GTSNPN and CDR2 SVGIG (reference sequence). The CDR3 extends over 12 amino acids. DNA for the CDR3: TGTGCCTGGGGGGGGACCGTCAAAGAACTGTTTTTT. It specifies CAWGGTVKELFF.

Points on this clone: This sample includes further DNA sequences coding for the same CDR3. The chain joins TRBV7-9 to TRBJ2-7; 9 nucleotides align to TRBD2. The CDR3 is 14 residues long. V was pared by 3 bases and J by 2 bases, with 2 bases of the junction left unmatched. The germline V gene encodes CDR1 SEHNR and CDR2 FQNEAQ (reference sequence). The CDR3 region has the DNA TGTGCCAGCAGCTTGGCGGGAGGGCCCTACGAGCAGTACTTC. Protein product: CASSLAGGPYEQYF.

The chain carries TRBV5-6 and TRBJ2-1; 13 bases are a match to TRBD2. CDR1 SGHDT and CDR2 YYEEEE come from the germline V gene. The CDR3 has 19 residues. V dropped 4 bases and J dropped 2; count of bases not matched to a gene: 12. This chain's CDR3 is CASSPQLAGGPSAYNEQFF. CDR3 DNA sequence: TGTGCCAGCAGCCCCCAACTAGCGGGAGGGCCTTCGGCCTACAATGAGCAGTTCTTC.

The V and J genes are TRBV6-5 and TRBJ2-2, with D perhaps TRBD2 (5 bases). V was trimmed by 6 bases and J by 5 bases, leaving 16 bases between them. This CDR3 is built from 15 residues. The germline V gene has CDR1 MNHEY and CDR2 SVGAGI. This CDR3 reads CASSIAGSTTGELFF. As DNA, the CDR3 is TGTGCCAGCAGCATTGCGGGCAGCACAACCGGGGAGCTGTTTTTT.

The chain has TRBV4-1 and TRBJ2-5; 9 bases are a match to TRBD2. The CDR3 sequence is 15 residues long. V dropped 2 bases and J dropped 4; count of bases not matched to a gene: 5. From germline, CDR1 is MGHRA and CDR2 YSYEKL. The chain's CDR3 is CASSQQLAGRETQYF. CDR3 bases: TGCGCCAGCAGCCAACAGCTAGCGGGACGAGAGACCCAGTACTTC.

The chain is built from TRBV5-4 and TRBJ1-2; D possibly corresponds to TRBD1 (5 bases). The CDR3 covers 13 residues. CDR1 SGHNT and CDR2 YYREEE come from the germline V gene (reference sequence). V dropped 6 bases and J dropped 2 bases, with 11 bases sitting between them. CDR3 coding DNA: TGTGCCAGCAACTACCAGGGAAACTATGGCTACACCTTC. Its translation: CASNYQGNYGYTF. Drawing the rest from reference TRBV5-4 and TRBJ1-2, the complete variable domain is ETGVTQSPTHLIKTRGQQVTLRCSSQSGHNTVSWYQQALGQGPQFIFQYYREEENGRGNFPPRFSGLQFPNYSSELNVNALELDDSALYLCASNYQGNYGYTFGSGTRLTVV.

Concerning this clone: The sample carries other DNA sequences with the same CDR3. This chain connects TRBV9 to TRBJ1-2; 8 bases fit TRBD1. V gave up 3 bases and J gave up 4 bases; unmatched junction bases: 5. Germline CDR1 is SGDLS and CDR2 is YYNGEE. CDR3 length equals 14 residues. The CDR3 is CASSAPGTGYGYTF. The CDR3 bases are TGTGCCAGCAGCGCCCCCGGGACAGGCTATGGCTACACCTTC. The whole variable domain, filled in from reference TRBV9 and TRBJ1-2, reads DSGVTQTPKHLITATGQRVTLRCSPRSGDLSVYWYQQSLDQGLQFLIQYYNGEERAKGNILERFSAQQFPDLHSELNLSSLELGDSALYFCASSAPGTGYGYTFGSGTRLTVV.

This rearrangement joins TRBV27 to TRBJ2-3; D is uncertain. Germline-derived CDR1 and CDR2 are MNHEY and SMNVEV (reference sequence). The CDR3 totals 15 residues. V was pared by 5 bases and J by 4 bases, with 16 bases between. Here the CDR3 reads CASSPLGGVADTQYF. In DNA form, the CDR3 reads TGTGCCAGCAGTCCCCTGGGCGGTGTGGCAGATACGCAGTATTTT.